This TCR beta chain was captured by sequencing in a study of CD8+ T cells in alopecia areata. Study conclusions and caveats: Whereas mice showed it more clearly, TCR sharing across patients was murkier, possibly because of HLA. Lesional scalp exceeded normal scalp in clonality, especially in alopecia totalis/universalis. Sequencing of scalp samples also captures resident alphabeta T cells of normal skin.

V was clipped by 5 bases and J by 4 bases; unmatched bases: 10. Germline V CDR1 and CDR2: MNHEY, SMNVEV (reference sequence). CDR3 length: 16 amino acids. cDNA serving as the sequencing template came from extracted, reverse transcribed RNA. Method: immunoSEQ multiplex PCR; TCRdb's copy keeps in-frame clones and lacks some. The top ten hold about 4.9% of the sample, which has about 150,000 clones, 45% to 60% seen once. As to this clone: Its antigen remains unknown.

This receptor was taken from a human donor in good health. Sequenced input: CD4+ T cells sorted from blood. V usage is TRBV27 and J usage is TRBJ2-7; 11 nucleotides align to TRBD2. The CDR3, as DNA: TGTGCCAGCAGTCCATCTAGCGGGAGGATAGGATACGAGCAGTACTTC. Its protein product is CASSPSSGRIGYEQYF.